Below, 32 T cell receptor beta chains from the same sample are listed, as sequenced in a study of CD8+CD57+ T cells in acquired aplastic anemia. Previously, flow cytometry had revealed CD8+CD57+ cell expansion in the patients chosen for sequencing. For CDR3 and TCR beta VDJ profiling, genomic DNA was the template used. Using its own MiXCR run on the reads, TCRdb lists one record per CDR3 protein. This sample has about 220,000 distinct CDR3 sequences, with more than 40% found just once. Source material: sorted CD4+, CD8+, or CD8+CD57+ T cells (not recorded which) from PBMCs. Source of these receptors: a human donor with aplastic anemia.

The genes are TRBV5-6 and TRBJ1-4, with D hard to call. V lost 4 bases and J 4 bases, leaving 11 bases between the germline ends. The CDR3 totals 14 residues. Germline V gene data show CDR1 as SGHDT and CDR2 as YYEEEE. Here the CDR3 reads CASSRGLDNEKLFF. In DNA form, the CDR3 reads TGTGCCAGCAGCCGCGGACTCGATAATGAAAAACTGTTTTTT.

CDR3 sequence reads: CATSLREGAGTEAFF. In nucleotides, the CDR3 is TGTGCCACCAGCCTGAGAGAGGGGGCAGGCACTGAAGCTTTCTTT. The genes are TRBV15 and TRBJ1-1; 7 positions agree with TRBD1. This CDR3 is 15 amino acids long. The J segment lost 4 bases and the V segment lost 5 bases, leaving 10 bases of the junction unmatched. CDR1 LNHNV and CDR2 YYDKDF come from the germline V gene (reference sequence).

This clonotype was seen just once. The chain uses TRBV15 and TRBJ2-1; 8 bases are shared with TRBD1. The CDR3 length is 14 residues. The V gene's germline CDR1 is LNHNV and CDR2 YYDKDF (reference sequence). With 11 bases clipped from V and 7 bases from J, the junction kept 13 bases outside the gene matches. In DNA, the CDR3 is TGTGCCGGCAGGCCATGGACAGGGTTGAATGAGCAGTTCTTC. Protein product: CAGRPWTGLNEQFF.

V is TRBV7-2 and J is TRBJ2-7; D possibly corresponds to TRBD2 (6 bases). There are 14 residues in the CDR3. Between the trimmed V and J ends, which lost 1 base and 6 bases, there was a span of 13 bases. In germline, CDR1 is SGHTA, CDR2 FQGNSA. Here the CDR3 reads CASSLGRERPEQYF. The CDR3 coding sequence is TGTGCCAGCAGCTTAGGGCGGGAACGTCCCGAGCAGTACTTC.

This clonotype was counted many times. The rearrangement joins TRBV7-8 to TRBJ2-2, with D uncertain. V was pared by 1 base and J by 0 bases, with 12 bases between. CDR1 is SGHVS and CDR2 is FQNEAQ in the germline V gene. The CDR3 contains 17 residues. Here the CDR3 DNA reads TGTGCCAGCAGCTTAGTGCTGGGGAACGCGAACACCGGGGAGCTGTTTTTT. It yields the protein CASSLVLGNANTGELFF.

On this clonotype: A much larger clone differs by one base, so this may be a read error. This chain links TRBV5-6 with TRBJ1-1; possible D gene TRBD1, 5 bases. The CDR3 sequence is 14 residues long. CDR1 and CDR2 from the germline V gene are SGHDT and YYEEEE. CDR3: CAGSFGHSNTEAFF. CDR3 nucleotide sequence: TGTGCCGGCAGCTTCGGACACTCGAACACTGAAGCTTTCTTT.

This clonotype has a count of ten or more. The chain employs TRBV5-6 and TRBJ2-1; D perhaps matches TRBD2 (5 bases). Germline lookup yields CDR1 SGHDT and CDR2 YYEEEE. This CDR3 is 13 amino acids long. With 5 bases removed from V and 8 bases from J, the gap between germline ends came to 14 bases. CDR3 DNA: TGTGCCAGCAGATCAACTAGGGCCCATGAGCAGTTCTTC. Protein sequence: CASRSTRAHEQFF.

The V gene is TRBV27, the J gene TRBJ2-6; TRBD2 is a possible D gene (7 bases). The CDR3 contains 17 residues. The germline V gene has CDR1 MNHEY and CDR2 SMNVEV (reference sequence). V was clipped by 10 bases and J by 0 bases, with 19 bases between them. The CDR3 nucleotides are TGTGCCACCAAGGGGGGGCACTGGGTCTCTGGGGCCAACGTCCTGACTTTC. It is translated as CATKGGHWVSGANVLTF.

This clonotype has a count of ten or more. The chain recombines TRBV9 with TRBJ2-7, with D possibly being TRBD1 (5 bases). CDR1 is SGDLS, CDR2 YYNGEE, per germline. The V gene lost 0 bases and the J gene lost 8 bases, with 18 bases spanning the gap. The CDR3 has 15 amino acids. The CDR3 coding sequence is TGTGCCAGCAGCGTAGAGGGCAGGGTAGAGGACAAGCAGTACTTC. As protein: CASSVEGRVEDKQYF.

Notes on this clonotype: A much larger clone is a single base away; this may be a read error. CDR3 in DNA: TGTGCCAGCAGTTGCAACTCCGCCAGCAATGAGCAGTTCTTC. Translation gives CASSCNSASNEQFF. The V and J genes are TRBV6-5 and TRBJ2-1; D uncertain. V dropped 4 bases and J dropped 6 bases, with 13 bases sitting between them. The CDR3 is 14 residues long. Germline V gene lookup returns CDR1 MNHEY and CDR2 SVGAGI.

This clonotype was recorded at least ten times. The rearrangement joins TRBV2 to TRBJ2-1; unclear D gene. V shed 3 bases and J shed 4 bases, with 7 bases lying between them. Germline V gene sequence: CDR1 SNHLY, CDR2 FYNNEI. The CDR3 consists of 13 residues. The chain's CDR3 is CASSDGPYNEQFF. The CDR3 DNA is TGTGCCAGCAGTGATGGTCCGTACAATGAGCAGTTCTTC. Full variable domain (remainder filled in from reference TRBV2 and TRBJ2-1): EPEVTQTPSHQVTQMGQEVILRCVPISNHLYFYWYRQILGQKVEFLVSFYNNEISEKSEIFDDQFSVERPDGSNFTLKIRSTKLEDSAMYFCASSDGPYNEQFFGPGTRLTVL.

This clonotype was recorded a few times. This sequence joins TRBV10-3 and TRBJ2-1; 11 nucleotides align to TRBD2. CDR1 is ENHRY and CDR2 is SYGVKD in the germline V gene. The CDR3 runs 17 residues. The ends lost 8 bases at V and 8 bases at J; junction bases unmatched: 17. DNA for the CDR3: TGTGCCATCCAGACCCAGAAGATTAGCGGGAGGGATTATGAGCAGTTCTTC. Translation gives CAIQTQKISGRDYEQFF.

The chain combines TRBV7-8 with TRBJ2-3; 14 nucleotides agree with TRBD2. The V gene end was trimmed by 11 bases and the J gene end by 4 bases; junction bases not matched to a gene: 14. This CDR3 is built from 17 residues. The germline V gene encodes CDR1 SGHVS and CDR2 FQNEAQ. CDR3 amino acids: CAWSKPGLAGVPDTQYF. CDR3 sequence (DNA): TGTGCCTGGAGTAAACCGGGACTAGCGGGGGTCCCAGATACGCAGTATTTT.

The chain employs TRBV12-3 or TRBV12-4 and TRBJ2-2; weak D call: TRBD1 (6 bases). Trimming took 8 bases from V and 3 from J, leaving 16 bases between them. The CDR3 runs to 15 residues. CDR3 residues: CASRDNHRDTGELFF. The CDR3 DNA reads TGTGCCAGCCGGGATAACCACAGGGACACCGGGGAGCTGTTTTTT.

Regarding this clonotype: A much larger clone differs by one base, so this may be a read error. The CDR3 DNA sequence: TGTGCCAGCAGTTCCTCCGACATGAACGCTGAAGCTTTCTTT. This encodes CASSSSDMNAEAFF. This rearrangement joins TRBV6-2 or TRBV6-3 to TRBJ1-1; D remains ambiguous. The CDR3 is 14 amino acids. Germline assignment: CDR1 MNHEY and CDR2 SVGEGT.

Points on this clonotype: This may come from a read error, since a much larger clone is one base off. V gene TRBV20-1 combines with J gene TRBJ2-5; 8 bases agree with TRBD2. CDR1 is DFQATT and CDR2 is SNEGSKA in the germline V gene (reference sequence). The CDR3 has 19 amino acids. V lost 1 base to trimming and J lost 5 bases; unmatched junction nucleotides: 21. The chain's CDR3 is CSARVGEGTTSGPRETQYF. The CDR3 DNA follows: TGCAGTGCTAGAGTTGGAGAAGGCACTACTAGCGGCCCAAGGGAGACCCAGTACTTC.

The V and J genes are TRBV12-3 or TRBV12-4 and TRBJ1-1; unclear D gene. V lost 6 bases to trimming and J lost 1 base, with 12 bases between them. The CDR3 totals 14 residues. CDR3 sequence: CASREGSWNTEAFF. As DNA, the CDR3 is TGTGCCAGCAGGGAAGGTAGCTGGAACACTGAAGCTTTCTTT.

The V gene is TRBV20-1, the J gene TRBJ2-7; maybe TRBD1 (6 bases). This CDR3 has 12 residues. The V and J ends lost 7 bases and 3 bases respectively, with 13 bases between them. Per germline, CDR1 DFQATT and CDR2 SNEGSKA (reference sequence). Here the CDR3 reads CSVRDTDYEQYF. The CDR3 bases are TGCAGTGTACGGGACACTGACTACGAGCAGTACTTC.

The table lists this clonotype with many counts. The DNA of the CDR3 is TGTGCCAGCAGCCCAGGGTGGGAGTACTATGGCTACACCTTC. Translated, it gives CASSPGWEYYGYTF. The rearrangement links TRBV6-5 to TRBJ1-2; the D gene is possibly TRBD1 (5 bases). Trimming removed 6 bases at V and 3 bases at J, with 14 bases between. The CDR3 totals 14 residues. CDR1 and CDR2 (germline): MNHEY, SVGAGI.

About this clonotype itself: With a much larger clone just one base away, this may be a read error. The J gene is TRBJ2-3, the V gene TRBV9; 11 bases agree with TRBD1. TRBJ2-5 explains the end of the DNA better; the J call may be wrong. The CDR3 covers 17 residues. CDR1 is SGDLS and CDR2 is YYNGEE in the germline V gene. Here the CDR3 DNA reads TGTGCCAGCAGCGTAGAATGGACAGGGGGCTATCAAGAGACCCAGTACTTC. Protein: CASSVEWTGGYQETQYF.

There are many counts of this clonotype. This chain joins TRBV11-2 and TRBJ2-7, with TRBD1 matching over 7 bases. The CDR3 runs to 14 residues. V gave up 5 bases and J gave up 3 bases; unmatched junction bases: 7. CDR1 and CDR2 from the germline V gene are SGHAT and FQNNGV. The CDR3 spells CASSLRDRVYEQYF. In DNA form, the CDR3 reads TGTGCCAGCAGCCTCCGGGACAGAGTCTACGAGCAGTACTTC.

As for this clonotype: Possible read error: a much larger clone is one base away. As the CDR3 is not closed by the conserved phenylalanine or tryptophan, this likely results from a read error. For the CDR3, the DNA is TGTGCCAGCAGCGTAGGATCTAGCGGGGGTCGGAATGAGCAGTTCCTC. Protein product: CASSVGSSGGRNEQFL. The V gene is TRBV9, the J gene TRBJ2-1; 10 bases fit TRBD2. V gave up 0 bases and J gave up 7 bases; unmatched junction bases: 7. This CDR3 has 16 amino acids. From germline, CDR1 is SGDLS and CDR2 YYNGEE.

The gene calls are TRBV7-9 and TRBJ2-7; D is unresolved. Germline CDR1 is SEHNR and CDR2 is FQNEAQ (reference sequence). The ends were cut back, 2 bases at V and 1 base at J, with 12 bases in the middle. The CDR3 extends over 15 amino acids. Here the CDR3 reads CASSLTPDVSYEQYF. For the CDR3, the DNA is TGTGCCAGCAGCTTAACTCCGGACGTTTCCTACGAGCAGTACTTC.

This clonotype appeared a few times. The gene calls are TRBV6-1 and TRBJ2-5, with D possibly TRBD1 on 5 matching bases. In germline, CDR1 is MNHNS, CDR2 SASEGT. The CDR3 extends over 17 amino acids. Trimming pared 3 bases from V and 1 base from J, leaving 18 bases between. CDR3 loop: CASSETAGASLQETQYF. DNA for the CDR3: TGTGCCAGCAGTGAGACAGCTGGGGCCAGCCTCCAAGAGACCCAGTACTTC.

The rearrangement uses TRBV10-2 and TRBJ2-2; 8 nucleotides align to TRBD1. The length of the CDR3 is 13 residues. Germline V gene sequence: CDR1 WSHSY, CDR2 SAAADI. Trimming at V came to 6 bases and at J to 7 bases, leaving 4 bases not matched to a gene. The CDR3 reads CASSGQGGGELFF. CDR3 nucleotides: TGCGCCAGCAGCGGACAGGGAGGCGGGGAGCTGTTTTTT.

This clonotype was counted ten times or more. The rearrangement uses TRBV7-9 and TRBJ2-5; 8 bases are shared with TRBD2. CDR3 length equals 16 residues. V dropped 7 bases and J dropped 1; count of bases not matched to a gene: 11. Germline values: CDR1 SEHNR, CDR2 FQNEAQ (reference sequence). In DNA, the CDR3 is TGTGCCAGCAAGAACCGGGAGGGGCCTCCCCAAGAGACCCAGTACTTC. Translation: CASKNREGPPQETQYF.

This clonotype has only one observation. V and J are TRBV27 and TRBJ2-3, with 12 positions matching TRBD1. After removal of 4 bases from V and 1 base from J, the junction contained 18 bases not matched to a gene. The CDR3 has 21 amino acids. Germline loops: CDR1 MNHEY, CDR2 SMNVEV (reference sequence). The CDR3 DNA sequence: TGTGCCAGCAGTTCTCGGATTACGGGACAGGGGGCGTCTGGACGCACAGATACGCAGTATTTT. As protein: CASSSRITGQGASGRTDTQYF.

This sequence joins TRBV7-9 and TRBJ1-2; 11 bases match TRBD1. Per the germline V gene, CDR1 is SEHNR and CDR2 is FQNEAQ (reference sequence). J gave up 8 bases and V 5 bases, and 7 bases lay outside the gene matches. CDR3 length equals 14 residues. CDR3 amino acids: CASSTPGQGEGYTF. CDR3 in DNA: TGTGCCAGCAGCACACCGGGACAGGGGGAGGGCTACACCTTC.

The chain couples TRBV7-2 to TRBJ2-7; D tentatively fits TRBD1 or TRBD2 (5 bases each). There are 15 residues in the CDR3. Germline CDR1 SGHTA, CDR2 FQGNSA. The V gene lost 5 bases and the J gene lost 2 bases, with 16 bases spanning the gap. CDR3 sequence (DNA): TGTGCCAGCAGCCTTACGCCGGGACCCACCTACGAGCAGTACTTC. Translated: CASSLTPGPTYEQYF.

The chain couples TRBV30 to TRBJ1-2; 8 bases align to TRBD1. Germline V lookup: CDR1 GTSNPN, CDR2 SVGIG (reference sequence). Trimming removed 2 bases from V and 4 bases from J; junction bases left unmatched: 6. The CDR3 runs 14 residues. The CDR3, as DNA: TGTGCCTGGAGTATAGGACAGGGAATCTATGGCTACACCTTC. Protein product: CAWSIGQGIYGYTF.

The count of this clonotype is one. The chain carries TRBV6-6 and TRBJ1-2, with 7 bases matching TRBD1. The V and J ends lost 4 bases and 8 bases, in that order; junction bases with no gene match: 4. Germline CDR1 is MNHNY and CDR2 is SVGAGI (reference sequence). The CDR3 extends over 12 amino acids. The CDR3 DNA reads as TGTGCCAGCAGTTTGACAGGGAACGGCTACACCTTC. Amino acids: CASSLTGNGYTF.

The chain recombines TRBV4-1 with TRBJ1-1, with a weak D call TRBD1 (6 bases). This CDR3 spans 16 amino acids. V lost 0 bases to trimming and J lost 1 base, with 12 bases between them. The germline CDR1 and CDR2 sequences are MGHRA and YSYEKL. CDR3 bases: TGCGCCAGCAGCCAAGAATCGGGGGCGCGGAACACTGAAGCTTTCTTT. Translation gives CASSQESGARNTEAFF.